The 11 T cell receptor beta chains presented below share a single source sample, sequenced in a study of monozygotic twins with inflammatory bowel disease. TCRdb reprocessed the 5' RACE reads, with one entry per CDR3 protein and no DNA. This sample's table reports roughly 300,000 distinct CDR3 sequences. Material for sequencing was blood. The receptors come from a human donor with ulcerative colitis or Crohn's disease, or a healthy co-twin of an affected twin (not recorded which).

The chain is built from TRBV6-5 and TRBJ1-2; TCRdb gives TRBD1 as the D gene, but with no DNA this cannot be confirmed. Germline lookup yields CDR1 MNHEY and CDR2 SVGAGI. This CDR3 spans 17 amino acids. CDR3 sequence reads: CASSYSTGSGFNYGYTF.

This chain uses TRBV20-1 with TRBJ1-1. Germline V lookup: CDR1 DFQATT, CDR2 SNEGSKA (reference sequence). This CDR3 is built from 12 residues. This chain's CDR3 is CSARDLGTEAFF.

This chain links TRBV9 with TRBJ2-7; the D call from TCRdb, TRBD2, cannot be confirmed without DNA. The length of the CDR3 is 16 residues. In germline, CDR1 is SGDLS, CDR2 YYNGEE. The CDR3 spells CASSVFGSGGAHEQYF.

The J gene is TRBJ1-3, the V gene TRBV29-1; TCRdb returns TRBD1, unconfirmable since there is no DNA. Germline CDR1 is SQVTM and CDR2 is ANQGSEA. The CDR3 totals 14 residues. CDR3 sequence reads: CSAGEGQSRNTIYF.

The CDR3 loop is CASNTHGADARGELFF. The chain is built from TRBV5-5 and TRBJ2-2; the TCRdb call, TRBD1, lacks DNA for checking. Germline loops: CDR1 SGHKS, CDR2 YYEKEE (reference sequence). The CDR3 extends over 16 amino acids.

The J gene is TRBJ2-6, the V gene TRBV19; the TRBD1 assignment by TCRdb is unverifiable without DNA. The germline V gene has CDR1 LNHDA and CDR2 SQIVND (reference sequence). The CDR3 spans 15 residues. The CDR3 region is CASSISGAGANVLTF.

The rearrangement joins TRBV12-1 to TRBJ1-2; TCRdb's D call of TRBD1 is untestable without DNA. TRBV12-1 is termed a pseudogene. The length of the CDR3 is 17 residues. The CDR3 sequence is CASSFASCTQGDKGYTF.

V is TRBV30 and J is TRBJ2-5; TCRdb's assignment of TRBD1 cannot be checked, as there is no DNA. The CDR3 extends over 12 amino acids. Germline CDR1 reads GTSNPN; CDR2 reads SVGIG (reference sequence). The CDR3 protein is CAWSVARETQYF. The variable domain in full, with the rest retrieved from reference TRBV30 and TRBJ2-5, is SQTIHQWPATLVQPVGSPLSLECTVEGTSNPNLYWYRQAAGRGLQLLFYSVGIGQISSEVPQNLSASRPQDRQFILSSKKLLLSDSGFYLCAWSVARETQYFGPGTRLLVL.

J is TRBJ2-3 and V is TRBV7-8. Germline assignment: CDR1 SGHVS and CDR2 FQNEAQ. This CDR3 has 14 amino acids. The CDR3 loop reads CASSYRDHWDTQYF.

The CDR3 is CASSFLVGVVAFF. This rearrangement joins TRBV12-3 or TRBV12-4 to TRBJ1-1. The CDR3 loop spans 13 amino acids.

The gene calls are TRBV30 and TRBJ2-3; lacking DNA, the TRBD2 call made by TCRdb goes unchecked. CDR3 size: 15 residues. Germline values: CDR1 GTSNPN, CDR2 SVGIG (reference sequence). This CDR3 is CAWSRLAGSTDTQYF.